This passage covers 5 T cell receptor beta chains from one sample sequenced in a study of identifying expanded T cells in peripheral blood. Here immunoSEQ multiplex PCR was the method, and the copy in TCRdb shows in-frame clones only, minus some. Of around 120,000 clones in the sample, 70% to 90% were seen once. The sequenced sample consisted of blood. These receptors were taken from a person aged 18 to 70 in good health.

This clone was detected a few times. The V call is TRBV27, the J call TRBJ1-4, with TRBD1 as a possible D gene (6 bases). The CDR3 totals 14 residues. CDR1 and CDR2 from the germline V gene are MNHEY and SMNVEV (reference sequence). V was shortened by 3 bases and J by 6 bases, with 11 bases between the two germline ends. For the CDR3, the DNA is TGTGCCAGCAGTTTTTTGGGGGGCGATGAAAAACTGTTTTTT. Translation gives CASSFLGGDEKLFF.

The rearrangement links TRBV7-2 to TRBJ2-7; 13 nucleotides line up with TRBD2. V lost 6 bases, J lost 5 bases, and 1 base stayed unmatched. The germline gives CDR1 SGHTA, CDR2 FQGNSA. CDR3 size: 13 residues. DNA of the CDR3: TGTGCCAGCAGTACTAGCGGGGGGGACGAGCAGTACTTC. Translated: CASSTSGGDEQYF.

The chain carries TRBV30 and TRBJ1-3; D is ambiguous. This CDR3 spans 14 amino acids. CDR1 is GTSNPN, CDR2 SVGIG, per germline (reference sequence). Between the trimmed V and J ends, which lost 4 bases and 0 bases, there was a span of 10 bases. Written as DNA, the CDR3 is TGTGCCTGGAAGAACACGAGCTCTGGAAACACCATATATTTT. Translating it yields CAWKNTSSGNTIYF.

The genes are TRBV28 and TRBJ1-5; possible D gene TRBD1, 5 bases. Germline V gene lookup returns CDR1 MDHEN and CDR2 SYDVKM. V lost 3 bases and J lost 5, with 17 bases in between. The CDR3 has 16 residues. CDR3 sequence reads: CASSLIAGNNYQPQHF. The CDR3 DNA is TGTGCCAGCAGTTTGATCGCAGGGAATAATTATCAGCCCCAGCATTTT.

This clone was observed a single time. V gene TRBV6-6 combines with J gene TRBJ2-7, with 7 bases lining up with TRBD2. This CDR3 contains 14 residues. Germline CDR1 reads MNHNY; CDR2 reads SVGAGI (reference sequence). After removal of 6 bases from V and 7 bases from J, the junction contained 12 bases not matched to a gene. In DNA, the CDR3 is TGTGCCAGCAGCCTCAGCGGGGTGTTTCTAGAGCAGTACTTC. Its translation is CASSLSGVFLEQYF.